The 28 T cell receptor beta chains listed next were all sequenced from one sample in a study of technical replicates of blood from several donors. TCRdb keeps only in-frame clones here, not all; method: immunoSEQ multiplex PCR. The table records approximately 66,000 clones, around nine tenths of them present only once. Material for sequencing was PBMCs. The receptors come from a human donor in good health. Some clones in this sample may be carry-over from other donors' samples.

CDR3 bases: TGTGCCAGCAGCCAAGTGATCAGCGGGAGGCCTTACAATGAGCAGTTCTTC. It translates to CASSQVISGRPYNEQFF. The chain combines TRBV14 with TRBJ2-1; TRBD2 matches at 9 bases. J gave up 4 bases and V 1 base, and 8 bases lay outside the gene matches. This CDR3 region has 17 residues. CDR1 is SGHDN and CDR2 is FVKESK in the germline V gene.

The chain employs TRBV30 and TRBJ1-2; D is possibly TRBD1 (6 bases). This CDR3 comprises 14 residues. Germline V gene sequence: CDR1 GTSNPN, CDR2 SVGIG (reference sequence). V shed 1 base and J shed 0 bases, with 9 bases lying between them. The CDR3 here is CAWSEAGANYGYTF. The CDR3 nucleotides are TGTGCCTGGAGTGAGGCAGGGGCTAACTATGGCTACACCTTC.

The chain carries TRBV15 and TRBJ2-1, with D uncertain. V was clipped by 0 bases and J by 2 bases, with 20 bases between them. The CDR3 runs to 19 residues. Germline lookup yields CDR1 LNHNV and CDR2 YYDKDF (reference sequence). CDR3 protein: CATSRDSSLVVTTYNEQFF. CDR3 DNA: TGTGCCACCAGCAGAGATTCTAGTCTAGTGGTTACGACCTACAATGAGCAGTTCTTC.

This clone was seen a single time. The rearrangement uses TRBV5-6 and TRBJ2-1; perhaps TRBD2 as D (6 bases). The CDR3 has 12 residues. Between the trimmed V and J ends, which lost 1 base and 14 bases, there was a span of 13 bases. Germline lookup yields CDR1 SGHDT and CDR2 YYEEEE. CDR3 in amino acids: CASSLIAGSEFF. In DNA, the CDR3 is TGTGCCAGCAGCTTGATCGCGGGGAGTGAGTTCTTC.

The chain combines TRBV5-1 with TRBJ1-1; no clear D gene. Germline values: CDR1 SGHRS, CDR2 YFSETQ. The CDR3 sequence is 14 residues long. Trimming stripped 2 bases from V and 4 bases from J, with 12 bases between. CDR3 loop: CASSLSGSGTEAFF. The CDR3 DNA reads as TGCGCCAGCAGCTTATCGGGGTCGGGCACTGAAGCTTTCTTT.

The chain combines TRBV29-1 with TRBJ1-1, with D unclear. CDR1 is SQVTM, CDR2 ANQGSEA, per germline. There are 13 residues in the CDR3. V was clipped by 2 bases and J by 1 base, with 8 bases between them. The CDR3 spells CSVERGRNTEAFF. Written as DNA, the CDR3 is TGCAGCGTTGAACGGGGTAGGAACACTGAAGCTTTCTTT.

V and J are TRBV18 and TRBJ2-7, with 13 positions matching TRBD2. Germline CDR1 reads KGHSH; CDR2 reads LQKENI. The junction had 3 bases not matched to a gene; V was cut back by 3 bases and J by 4 bases. The CDR3 is 15 amino acids. Here the CDR3 reads CASSPGLAGWYEQYF. DNA for the CDR3: TGTGCCAGCTCACCGGGACTAGCGGGATGGTACGAGCAGTACTTC.

The genes are TRBV5-1 and TRBJ2-7; TRBD1 aligns across 10 bases. CDR1 is SGHRS and CDR2 is YFSETQ in the germline V gene. The CDR3 has 14 residues. The trim removed 0 bases at V and 6 bases at J, leaving 3 bases unmatched. In nucleotides, the CDR3 is TGCGCCAGCAGCTTGGCCGGGACAGGGGCCGAGCAGTACTTC. It yields the protein CASSLAGTGAEQYF.

The rearrangement joins TRBV14 to TRBJ2-7; 14 nucleotides line up with TRBD2. Per germline, CDR1 SGHDN and CDR2 FVKESK. V trimming: 2 bases; J trimming: 5 bases; junction bases outside the gene matches: 2. The CDR3 spans 15 residues. The CDR3 DNA reads TGTGCCAGCAGCCAAATGGGACTAGCGGGAGACGAGCAGTACTTC. This sequence encodes CASSQMGLAGDEQYF.

The chain joins TRBV10-3 to TRBJ2-1, with a tentative D call TRBD2 (5 bases). CDR1 ENHRY and CDR2 SYGVKD come from the germline V gene. There are 14 residues in the CDR3. The V end was cut by 1 base, the J end by 8 bases, with 12 bases between. The CDR3 is CAISEFLGMYEQFF. The CDR3 DNA reads as TGTGCCATCAGTGAGTTTCTCGGGATGTATGAGCAGTTCTTC.

V is TRBV19 and J is TRBJ2-7; D remains unclear. With 5 bases removed from V and 2 bases from J, the gap between germline ends came to 10 bases. The germline gives CDR1 LNHDA, CDR2 SQIVND (reference sequence). This CDR3 has 13 residues. The CDR3 protein is CASSAAEAYEQYF. CDR3 DNA sequence: TGTGCCAGTAGTGCCGCTGAGGCCTACGAGCAGTACTTC.

This chain links TRBV4-3 with TRBJ2-1, with unresolved D. The CDR3 totals 15 residues. Germline-derived CDR1 and CDR2 are LGHNA and YSLEER. Trimming removed 0 bases at V and 4 bases at J, with 10 bases between. The CDR3 nucleotides are TGCGCCAGCAGCCAAGAAATGGCTGGTTACAATGAGCAGTTCTTC. Amino acids: CASSQEMAGYNEQFF.

The chain links TRBV4-3 to TRBJ2-3; D is perhaps TRBD2 (5 bases). CDR1 is LGHNA and CDR2 is YSLEER in the germline V gene. The CDR3 covers 16 residues. Trimming removed 0 bases at V and 1 base at J, with 11 bases between. The CDR3 coding sequence is TGCGCCAGCAGCCAAGACCTTGGAGGACGCACAGATACGCAGTATTTT. Its protein is CASSQDLGGRTDTQYF.

The chain has TRBV2 and TRBJ2-1; D remains unclear. This CDR3 has 11 amino acids. Germline lookup yields CDR1 SNHLY and CDR2 FYNNEI. The germline V and J ends were trimmed by 8 bases and 4 bases, with 6 bases remaining between them. The CDR3, as DNA: TGTGCCAGCGGTACTTACAATGAGCAGTTCTTC. Translation gives CASGTYNEQFF. Full variable domain (remainder filled in from reference TRBV2 and TRBJ2-1): EPEVTQTPSHQVTQMGQEVILRCVPISNHLYFYWYRQILGQKVEFLVSFYNNEISEKSEIFDDQFSVERPDGSNFTLKIRSTKLEDSAMYFCASGTYNEQFFGPGTRLTVL.

The chain recombines TRBV11-2 with TRBJ1-4; weak D call: TRBD1 (5 bases). The CDR3 has 14 residues. Germline V gene data show CDR1 as SGHAT and CDR2 as FQNNGV. Trimming shortened V by 4 bases and J by 4 bases, and 10 bases separated the two germline ends. This CDR3 is CASSYDRYNEKLFF. Here the CDR3 DNA reads TGTGCCAGCAGCTACGACAGATATAATGAAAAACTGTTTTTT.

The chain is built from TRBV7-2 and TRBJ2-5; the match to TRBD2 covers 7 bases. Germline CDR1 is SGHTA and CDR2 is FQGNSA. This CDR3 region has 16 residues. J gave up 4 bases and V 0 bases, and 8 bases lay outside the gene matches. CDR3 in amino acids: CASSLAISGRGETQYF. In DNA, the CDR3 is TGTGCCAGCAGCTTAGCGATCTCGGGGAGGGGAGAGACCCAGTACTTC.

This clone came up a few times. The chain links TRBV5-1 to TRBJ2-7; perhaps D is TRBD1 or TRBD2 (6 bases each). There are 14 residues in the CDR3. Between the trimmed V and J ends, which lost 4 bases and 4 bases, there was a span of 15 bases. From germline, CDR1 is SGHRS and CDR2 YFSETQ. CDR3 nucleotide sequence: TGCGCCAGCAGCCTGGCGGGGACACCATACGAGCAGTACTTC. It codes for CASSLAGTPYEQYF. Together with reference TRBV5-1 and TRBJ2-7, the CDR3 gives the full variable domain: KAGVTQTPRYLIKTRGQQVTLSCSPISGHRSVSWYQQTPGQGLQFLFEYFSETQRNKGNFPGRFSGRQFSNSRSEMNVSTLELGDSALYLCASSLAGTPYEQYFGPGTRLTVT.

The chain carries TRBV5-4 and TRBJ2-1, with a possible D match to TRBD1 (7 bases). Per the germline V gene, CDR1 is SGHNT and CDR2 is YYREEE (reference sequence). Trimming took 3 bases from V and 3 from J, leaving 16 bases between them. The CDR3 runs to 16 residues. This CDR3 is CASSYQTGRNYNEQFF. CDR3 bases: TGTGCCAGCAGCTACCAGACAGGGAGGAACTACAATGAGCAGTTCTTC.

This rearrangement joins TRBV4-3 to TRBJ2-7; weak D call: TRBD2 (7 bases). The CDR3 totals 16 residues. V was pared by 0 bases and J by 3 bases, with 15 bases between. The germline V gene has CDR1 LGHNA and CDR2 YSLEER. The CDR3: CASSQDGGAQGYEQYF. In nucleotides, the CDR3 is TGCGCCAGCAGCCAAGATGGGGGGGCCCAAGGCTACGAGCAGTACTTC.

The rearrangement uses TRBV4-3 and TRBJ2-1, with a weak D call TRBD2 (6 bases). The CDR3 length is 15 residues. V lost 4 bases and J 3 bases, leaving 13 bases between the germline ends. Looked up from germline, CDR1 is LGHNA and CDR2 is YSLEER. CDR3 amino acids: CASSPIVAVYNEQFF. CDR3 nucleotides: TGCGCCAGCAGCCCGATAGTAGCGGTCTACAATGAGCAGTTCTTC.

The V call is TRBV5-5, the J call TRBJ1-2, with a possible D match to TRBD1 (5 bases). Trimming took 0 bases from V and 2 from J, leaving 8 bases between them. The CDR3 is made up of 14 amino acids. The germline V gene encodes CDR1 SGHKS and CDR2 YYEKEE (reference sequence). The CDR3 region has the DNA TGTGCCAGCAGCTTGGATTCAGGGAACTATGGCTACACCTTC. Protein product: CASSLDSGNYGYTF.

The chain combines TRBV7-2 with TRBJ2-7; weak D call: TRBD2 (5 bases). The CDR3 runs 14 residues. Germline V CDR1 and CDR2: SGHTA, FQGNSA. The germline V and J ends were trimmed by 6 bases and 5 bases, with 17 bases remaining between them. The CDR3 region is CASSGRASIHEQYF. CDR3 nucleotide sequence: TGTGCCAGCAGTGGGCGGGCTAGCATCCACGAGCAGTACTTC.

This rearrangement joins TRBV9 to TRBJ1-2, with 9 bases that match TRBD1. Germline values: CDR1 SGDLS, CDR2 YYNGEE. This CDR3 is 15 amino acids long. V lost 2 bases to trimming and J lost 5 bases; unmatched junction nucleotides: 7. CDR3 DNA: TGTGCCAGCAGCGTCGGGGACAGGGCTATTTATGGCTACACCTTC. Protein product: CASSVGDRAIYGYTF.

The chain is built from TRBV27 and TRBJ2-2, with TRBD2 matching over 12 bases. V lost 8 bases and J lost 6; bases outside the gene matches: 4. The CDR3 loop spans 14 amino acids. CDR1 and CDR2 from the germline V gene are MNHEY and SMNVEV (reference sequence). CDR3 nucleotides: TGTGCCAGCTCTAGCGGGAGGGCCGCCGGGGAGCTGTTTTTT. As protein: CASSSGRAAGELFF.

The V and J genes are TRBV2 and TRBJ1-4; maybe TRBD1 (6 bases). The germline CDR1 and CDR2 sequences are SNHLY and FYNNEI. The CDR3 has 14 residues. V was cut by 6 bases and J by 8 bases, with 16 bases left in between. CDR3 nucleotides: TGTGCCAGCAGGGGGGACATCCTGGGGGAAAAACTGTTTTTT. Translated, it gives CASRGDILGEKLFF.

The chain recombines TRBV4-3 with TRBJ2-1; D possibly corresponds to TRBD2 (6 bases). Trimming left V 4 bases short and J 5 bases short, with 15 bases between. Germline lookup yields CDR1 LGHNA and CDR2 YSLEER. The CDR3 spans 15 residues. This chain's CDR3 is CASSLGTAPDNEQFF. CDR3 in DNA: TGCGCCAGCAGCCTAGGGACTGCCCCCGACAATGAGCAGTTCTTC.

The V call is TRBV30, the J call TRBJ1-3, with 12 bases aligning to TRBD1. V gave up 3 bases and J gave up 3 bases; unmatched junction bases: 3. The CDR3 length is 15 residues. Germline V lookup: CDR1 GTSNPN, CDR2 SVGIG (reference sequence). The CDR3 DNA sequence: TGTGCCTGGAGCGGGGACAGGGGGCATGGAAACACCATATATTTT. Amino acid sequence: CAWSGDRGHGNTIYF.

The V gene is TRBV19, the J gene TRBJ1-1; no clear D. The length of the CDR3 is 13 residues. Trimming shortened V by 9 bases and J by 4 bases, and 15 bases separated the two germline ends. Germline values: CDR1 LNHDA, CDR2 SQIVND (reference sequence). The CDR3 loop reads CASQQTRLTEAFF. In DNA form, the CDR3 reads TGTGCCAGCCAACAGACACGGCTCACTGAAGCTTTCTTT.